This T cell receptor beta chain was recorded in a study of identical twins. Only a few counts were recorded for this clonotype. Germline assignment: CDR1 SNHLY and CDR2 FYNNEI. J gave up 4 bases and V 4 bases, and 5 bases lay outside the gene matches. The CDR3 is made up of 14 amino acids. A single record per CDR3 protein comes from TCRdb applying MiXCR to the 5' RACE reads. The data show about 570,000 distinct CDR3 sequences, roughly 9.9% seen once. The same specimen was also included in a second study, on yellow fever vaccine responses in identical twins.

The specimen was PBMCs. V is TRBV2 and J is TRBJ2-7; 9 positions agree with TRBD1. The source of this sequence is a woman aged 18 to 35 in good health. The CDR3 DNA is TGTGCCAGCAGTGTCCGCGGGACAGGGTACGAGCAGTACTTC. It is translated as CASSVRGTGYEQYF.